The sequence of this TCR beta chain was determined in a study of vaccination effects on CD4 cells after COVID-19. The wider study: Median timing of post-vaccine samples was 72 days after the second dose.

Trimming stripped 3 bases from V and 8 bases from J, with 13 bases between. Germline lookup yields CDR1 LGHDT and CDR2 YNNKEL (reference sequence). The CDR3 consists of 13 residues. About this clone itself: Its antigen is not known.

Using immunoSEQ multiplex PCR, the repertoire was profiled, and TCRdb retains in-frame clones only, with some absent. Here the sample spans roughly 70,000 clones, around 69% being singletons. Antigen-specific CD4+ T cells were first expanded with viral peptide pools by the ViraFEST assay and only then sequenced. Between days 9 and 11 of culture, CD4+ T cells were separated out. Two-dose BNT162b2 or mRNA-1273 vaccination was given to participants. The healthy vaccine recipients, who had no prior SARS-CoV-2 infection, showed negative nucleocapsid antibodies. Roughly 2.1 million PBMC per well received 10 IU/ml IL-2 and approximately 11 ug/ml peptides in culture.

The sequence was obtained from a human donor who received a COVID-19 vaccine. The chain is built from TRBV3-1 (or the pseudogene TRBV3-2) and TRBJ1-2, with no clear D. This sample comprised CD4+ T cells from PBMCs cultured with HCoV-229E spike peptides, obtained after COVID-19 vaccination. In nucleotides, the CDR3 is TGTGCCAGCAGCCAGGACGAGTCCTGGGGCTACACCTTC. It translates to CASSQDESWGYTF.